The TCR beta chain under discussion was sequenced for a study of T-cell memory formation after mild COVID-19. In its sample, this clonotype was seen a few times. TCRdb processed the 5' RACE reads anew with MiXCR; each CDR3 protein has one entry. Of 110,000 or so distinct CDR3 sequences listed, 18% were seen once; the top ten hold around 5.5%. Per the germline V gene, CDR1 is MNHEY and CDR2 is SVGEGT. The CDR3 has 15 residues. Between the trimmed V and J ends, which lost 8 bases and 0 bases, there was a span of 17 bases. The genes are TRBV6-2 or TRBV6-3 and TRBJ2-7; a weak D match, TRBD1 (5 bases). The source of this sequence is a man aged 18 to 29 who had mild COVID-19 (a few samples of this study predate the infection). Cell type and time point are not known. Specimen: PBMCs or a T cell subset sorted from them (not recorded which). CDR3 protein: CASVRGMGSSYEQYF. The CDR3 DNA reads TGTGCCAGCGTAAGGGGTATGGGAAGCTCCTACGAGCAGTACTTC.